This TCR beta chain was retrieved from a study of neoadjuvant nivolumab and ipilimumab in lung cancer. In this sample, this clone turned up a few times. Antigen unknown. The V and J ends lost 6 bases and 6 bases, in that order; junction bases with no gene match: 11. Germline CDR1 reads SQVTM; CDR2 reads ANQGSEA. The length of the CDR3 is 13 residues. General study findings and limits: Only a single major-pathologic-response sample was available for clonality analysis.

TCRdb's table, derived via immunoSEQ multiplex PCR, lists solely in-frame clones and lacks some. The sample records 30,000 to 35,000 clones, about 92% being singletons. Here the sequenced sample was peripheral blood, taken after neoadjuvant nivolumab, alone or with ipilimumab, at or shortly before surgery. The rearrangement links TRBV29-1 to TRBJ2-7; 7 bases line up with TRBD1. The sequence derives from an adult with non-small cell lung cancer. The CDR3 DNA reads as TGCAGCGTGAGGACAGGAAATGTACCCGAGCAGTACTTC. Protein: CSVRTGNVPEQYF.